Detailed here is one T cell receptor (beta chain). RNA transcripts gave rise to amplified TCR beta CDR3 regions. HTBI primers were used for first-round RT-PCR of the TCR CDR3. Each CDR3 protein gets one entry after TCRdb re-called the multiplex PCR reads with MiXCR. The sample consists of about half a million distinct CDR3 sequences, roughly a quarter of them appearing once. This sample was taken from a study of T cells in Graves' hyperthyroidism and ophthalmopathy. The sample was blood. The receptor's source is a woman in her thirties with Graves' ophthalmopathy.

CDR3 protein: CASSYSGTGPFYEQYF. The CDR3, as DNA: TGTGCCAGCAGTTACTCGGGGACAGGGCCCTTTTACGAGCAGTACTTC. V gene TRBV6-5 combines with J gene TRBJ2-7; 9 bases line up with TRBD1. The trim removed 0 bases at V and 4 bases at J, leaving 7 bases unmatched. This CDR3 has 16 residues. The germline CDR1 and CDR2 sequences are MNHEY and SVGAGI.